Listed below are T cell receptor beta chains from one sample, sequenced in a study of shared clonotypes between healthy human individuals. Assay: immunoSEQ multiplex PCR; the TCRdb copy retains only in-frame clones and omits some. The data contain 2,500,000 or so clones, 85% to 95% of them singletons. The material sequenced was naive CD4+ T cells sorted from blood. The receptors derive from a man aged 18 to 29 in good health. Each CDR3 is given with its conserved first and last residue. The order of the fields is J gene, clone size, V gene, CDR3 protein. Clone size, where shown, is once, few, many, or a class for clones that have expanded.

TRBJ2-7,.,TRBV9,CASSVGAGAGLIDEQYF
TRBJ2-1,.,TRBV6-5,CASSRPSNEQFF
.,.,TRBV25-1,CASSDYRVGTHEQYF
TRBJ2-2,.,TRBV10-3,CAISEWSTGELFF
TRBJ1-6,once,TRBV9,CASSVDPGLNSPLHF
TRBJ2-7,.,TRBV6-1,CASSEPGTVSYEQYF
TRBJ1-1,.,TRBV28,CASSLWARVNTEAFF
TRBJ2-1,once,TRBV7-2,CASSLRAISYNEQFF
TRBJ1-6,.,TRBV5-1,CASKEGGTNSPLHF
TRBJ1-4,.,TRBV30,CAWRYRAGNEKLFF
TRBJ2-5,.,TRBV2,CASSYPLPGLALETQYF
TRBJ2-7,once,TRBV27,CASSLVASGSYEQYF
TRBJ1-1,.,TRBV18,CASSRSIRDRGEAFF
TRBJ2-1,.,TRBV7-2,CASSSSGTAYNEQFF
TRBJ2-5,.,TRBV7-2,CASARGLETQYF
TRBJ2-7,.,TRBV11-2,CASSLTRPLTYEQYF
TRBJ1-6,.,TRBV18,CASSPGVYNSPLHF